This record concerns one T cell receptor beta chain sequence. Its antigen is unknown. Random hexamers served to reverse transcribe roughly 0.5 to 1 ug RNA. TCRdb reprocessed the immunoSEQ multiplex PCR reads with MiXCR, giving one entry per CDR3 protein. The repertoire includes around 200,000 distinct CDR3 sequences, 85% to 95% of them detected once, and approximately 0.075% sits in the top ten. High-throughput TCR beta sequencing covered peripheral CD8+ and CD4+ T cells. This sample is part of a study of CD8 T cells in Susac syndrome. Regarding the study as a whole: That the number of individuals in its TCR sequencing and HLA analysis was relatively small was acknowledged by the study.

The ends were cut back, 0 bases at V and 3 bases at J, with 12 bases in the middle. Germline CDR1 reads MNHEY; CDR2 reads SMNVEV (reference sequence). The length of the CDR3 is 15 residues. Sequencing was done on a sample of CD4+ T cells from PBMCs. The clonotype originates from a human donor with multiple sclerosis. The genes are TRBV27 and TRBJ2-7; a possible D gene is TRBD1 (5 bases). CDR3 in DNA: TGTGCCAGCAGTTTATCGGGGCGGCAGGACTACGAGCAGTACTTC. Translation: CASSLSGRQDYEQYF.